These 18 T cell receptor beta chains originate from one sample sequenced in a study of T cells in localized non-small cell lung cancer. The table came from immunoSEQ multiplex PCR; TCRdb's copy has only in-frame clones and leaves some out. The sample shows 2,000 to 2,500 clones, around a third of them seen only once. This sample comprised lung tumor tissue, obtained before any cancer treatment. Receptor source: a man between 40 and 70 years old with stage I lung adenocarcinoma.

The chain employs TRBV6-8 and TRBJ2-7; 9 nucleotides line up with TRBD1. Trimming removed 10 bases from V and 3 bases from J; junction bases left unmatched: 4. Per the germline V gene, CDR1 is MNHGY and CDR2 is SAAAGT. The CDR3 runs 12 residues. DNA of the CDR3: TGTGCCATCCAGACAGGGGGCTACGAGCAGTACTTC. Protein product: CAIQTGGYEQYF.

The J gene is TRBJ1-3, the V gene TRBV28; D is unclear. Germline values: CDR1 MDHEN, CDR2 SYDVKM. The V and J ends lost 2 bases and 4 bases respectively, with 9 bases between them. The CDR3 is 14 residues long. CDR3 residues: CASSLRKSGNTIYF. The CDR3 DNA follows: TGTGCCAGCAGTTTACGCAAAAGCGGAAACACCATATATTTT.

The chain is built from TRBV18 and TRBJ1-2; TRBD1 matches 8 bases. Germline V gives CDR1 KGHSH, CDR2 LQKENI. Trimming removed 3 bases from V and 6 bases from J; junction bases left unmatched: 9. The CDR3 totals 15 residues. CDR3 DNA sequence: TGTGCCAGCTCACCCTCACTAACAGGGGGGAATGGCTACACCTTC. Protein sequence: CASSPSLTGGNGYTF.

The chain employs TRBV29-1 and TRBJ2-5; D is perhaps TRBD2 (5 bases). V shed 3 bases and J shed 5 bases, with 16 bases lying between them. CDR1 is SQVTM, CDR2 ANQGSEA, per germline. The CDR3 is 14 amino acids. The CDR3 spells CSVDGMWEYETQYF. The CDR3 DNA follows: TGCAGCGTTGATGGCATGTGGGAGTATGAGACCCAGTACTTC.

This clone was counted a few times. The CDR3 protein is CASSVQANTGELFF. The CDR3 region has the DNA TGTGCCAGCTCGGTACAGGCGAACACCGGGGAGCTGTTTTTT. The V call is TRBV18, the J call TRBJ2-2; possibly TRBD1 for D (5 bases). This CDR3 has 14 residues. V was trimmed by 6 bases and J by 0 bases, leaving 8 bases between them. The germline V gene has CDR1 KGHSH and CDR2 LQKENI.

The chain uses TRBV9 and TRBJ2-5; tentatively, D is TRBD1 (5 bases). CDR3 length: 13 amino acids. Trimming took 0 bases from V and 3 from J, leaving 6 bases between them. Looked up from germline, CDR1 is SGDLS and CDR2 is YYNGEE. CDR3: CASSVAGKETQYF. The CDR3 bases are TGTGCCAGCAGCGTAGCAGGGAAAGAGACCCAGTACTTC.

The genes are TRBV18 and TRBJ2-5, with TRBD2 matching 9 bases. This CDR3 is built from 14 residues. CDR1 is KGHSH, CDR2 LQKENI, per germline. With V trimmed by 5 bases and J by 4 bases, 5 bases remained unmatched. Here the CDR3 reads CASSASGTRETQYF. The CDR3 nucleotides read TGTGCCAGCTCAGCTAGCGGGACGAGAGAGACCCAGTACTTC.

The CDR3 DNA reads TGTGCCAGCAGTTCGATCGGACAGGGGAGGTCACCCCTCCACTTT. Its protein product is CASSSIGQGRSPLHF. The V call is TRBV28, the J call TRBJ1-6; 9 positions match TRBD1. The CDR3 covers 15 residues. V trimming: 4 bases; J trimming: 10 bases; junction bases outside the gene matches: 8. Germline V CDR1 and CDR2: MDHEN, SYDVKM.

The V and J genes are TRBV19 and TRBJ1-1; tentatively, D is TRBD1 (5 bases). Per germline, CDR1 LNHDA and CDR2 SQIVND (reference sequence). This CDR3 spans 15 amino acids. Trimming cost V 2 bases and J 2 bases, with 12 bases left between them. In DNA form, the CDR3 reads TGTGCCAGTAGTATAAGAGGGGCTGTAAACACTGAAGCTTTCTTT. It encodes CASSIRGAVNTEAFF.

The chain links TRBV30 to TRBJ1-4; D ambiguous. V lost 0 bases and J 6 bases, leaving 11 bases between the germline ends. Germline CDR1 is GTSNPN and CDR2 is SVGIG (reference sequence). CDR3 length: 14 amino acids. The CDR3 is CAWSVNSPYEKLFF. DNA of the CDR3: TGTGCCTGGAGTGTGAACAGCCCGTATGAAAAACTGTTTTTT.

The chain employs TRBV28 and TRBJ1-2; D not resolved. The CDR3 is 13 amino acids. The ends were cut back, 2 bases at V and 4 bases at J, with 8 bases in the middle. Germline values: CDR1 MDHEN, CDR2 SYDVKM. Here the CDR3 reads CASSLTGFYGYTF. CDR3 nucleotide sequence: TGTGCCAGCAGTTTAACGGGGTTCTATGGCTACACCTTC.

The chain carries TRBV9 and TRBJ2-3; 13 bases map to TRBD2. The germline V gene encodes CDR1 SGDLS and CDR2 YYNGEE. This CDR3 region has 17 residues. J lost 0 bases, V lost 5 bases, and 6 bases had no gene match. The CDR3 spells CASSATSGGPSTDTQYF. The CDR3 region has the DNA TGTGCCAGCAGTGCGACTAGCGGGGGGCCAAGCACAGATACGCAGTATTTT.

This clone is labeled medium-sized. The chain joins TRBV11-3 to TRBJ1-2; weak D call: TRBD1 (6 bases). Germline V CDR1 and CDR2: SGHNT, YENEEA. The CDR3 has 16 residues. The V end was cut by 1 base, the J end by 7 bases, with 19 bases between. The CDR3 here is CASSLGGQGRLSGYTF. The CDR3 DNA follows: TGTGCCAGCAGCTTAGGGGGGCAGGGGAGGCTGTCTGGCTACACCTTC.

This clone occurred a few times. This chain uses TRBV6-8 with TRBJ1-1; D gene uncertain. V was trimmed by 0 bases and J by 0 bases, leaving 14 bases between them. In germline, CDR1 is MNHGY, CDR2 SAAAGT. The CDR3 covers 17 residues. CDR3 DNA sequence: TGTGCCAGCAGTTACTCGACTGGGGTTCTCATGAACACTGAAGCTTTCTTT. Protein product: CASSYSTGVLMNTEAFF.

This clone was seen just once. The chain joins TRBV30 to TRBJ2-7; D remains unclear. Germline loops: CDR1 GTSNPN, CDR2 SVGIG (reference sequence). V was pared by 2 bases and J by 4 bases, with 9 bases between. The CDR3 length is 12 residues. The CDR3 DNA sequence: TGTGCCTGGAGTCTCACGGTTTACGAGCAGTACTTC. Translating gives CAWSLTVYEQYF.

The gene calls are TRBV18 and TRBJ1-1; maybe TRBD1 (5 bases). Between the trimmed V and J ends, which lost 2 bases and 1 base, there was a span of 14 bases. This CDR3 is built from 16 residues. CDR1 is KGHSH and CDR2 is LQKENI in the germline V gene. CDR3 amino acids: CASSPIPTGTNTEAFF. In DNA, the CDR3 is TGTGCCAGCTCACCAATCCCTACGGGGACGAACACTGAAGCTTTCTTT.

CDR3 loop: CATDPTGGTFNQPQHF. In DNA, the CDR3 is TGCGCCACCGATCCGACAGGGGGTACTTTCAATCAGCCCCAGCATTTT. This chain connects TRBV10-1 to TRBJ1-5, with 9 bases aligning to TRBD1. The V gene's germline CDR1 is WNHNN and CDR2 SYGVQD (reference sequence). Trimming removed 10 bases from V and 3 bases from J; junction bases left unmatched: 13. The CDR3 is made up of 16 amino acids.

The chain combines TRBV28 with TRBJ2-5, with D possibly TRBD2 on 6 matching bases. Trimming removed 5 bases from V and 4 bases from J, with 14 bases in between. This CDR3 comprises 14 residues. Germline CDR1 and CDR2: MDHEN and SYDVKM. The CDR3 nucleotides read TGTGCCAGCAGTGCCGGGGGTTTGGGAGAGACCCAGTACTTC. Translated: CASSAGGLGETQYF.